This T cell receptor (beta chain) was captured in a study of T-cell memory formation after mild COVID-19. Across the study: TCR clusters were mostly confined to one donor each.

Study outcomes and limitations: Whether second-wave clones peaking at day 37 were SARS-CoV-2 specific went unconfirmed. Within pre-infection memory, some responding clones were found, suggesting cross-reactive memory joined.

5'RACE with constant-segment primers yielded barcoded, UMI-tagged TCR alpha and TCR beta cDNA libraries. TCRdb recomputed calls from the 5' RACE reads with MiXCR, one row per CDR3 protein. The sample carries about 610,000 distinct CDR3 sequences, about 18% recorded once. This clonotype was picked up a small number of times. Antigen specificity is unknown. The sample taken for sequencing was PBMCs or a T cell subset sorted from them (not recorded which). The receptor's source is an adult woman who had mild COVID-19 (a few samples of this study predate the infection). Cell type and time point are not known.

Here the CDR3 DNA reads TGTGCCAGCAGTTACTCCCATAATGAAAAACTGTTTTTT. It codes for CASSYSHNEKLFF. The chain recombines TRBV6-5 with TRBJ1-4; D is undetermined. The V end lost 0 bases, the J end lost 4 bases, and 3 bases lay between the germline ends. Germline V lookup: CDR1 MNHEY, CDR2 SVGAGI. The CDR3 extends over 13 amino acids.